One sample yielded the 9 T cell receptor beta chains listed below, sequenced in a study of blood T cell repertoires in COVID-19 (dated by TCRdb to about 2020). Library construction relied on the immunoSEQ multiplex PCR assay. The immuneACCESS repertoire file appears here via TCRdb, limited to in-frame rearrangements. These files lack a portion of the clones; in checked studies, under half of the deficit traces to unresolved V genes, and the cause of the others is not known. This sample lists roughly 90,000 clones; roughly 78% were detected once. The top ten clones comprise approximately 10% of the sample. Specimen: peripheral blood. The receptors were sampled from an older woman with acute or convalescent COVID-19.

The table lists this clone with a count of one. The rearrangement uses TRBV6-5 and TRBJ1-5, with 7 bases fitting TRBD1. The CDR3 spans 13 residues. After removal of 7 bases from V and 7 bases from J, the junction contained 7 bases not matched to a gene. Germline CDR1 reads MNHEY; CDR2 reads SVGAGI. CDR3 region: CASTDRAEQPQHF. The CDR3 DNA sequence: TGTGCCAGCACCGACAGGGCGGAGCAGCCCCAGCATTTT.

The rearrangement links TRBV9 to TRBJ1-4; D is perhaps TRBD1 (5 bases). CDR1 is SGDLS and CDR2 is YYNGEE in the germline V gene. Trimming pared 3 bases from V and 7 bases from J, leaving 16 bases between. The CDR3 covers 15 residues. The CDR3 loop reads CASSETALEGEKLFF. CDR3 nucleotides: TGTGCCAGCAGCGAGACAGCCCTGGAGGGTGAAAAACTGTTTTTT.

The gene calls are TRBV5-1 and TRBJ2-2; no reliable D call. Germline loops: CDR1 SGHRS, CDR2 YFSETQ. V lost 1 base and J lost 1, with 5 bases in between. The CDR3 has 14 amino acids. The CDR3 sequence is CASSLLGNTGELFF. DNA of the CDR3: TGCGCCAGCAGCTTGCTCGGGAACACCGGGGAGCTGTTTTTT. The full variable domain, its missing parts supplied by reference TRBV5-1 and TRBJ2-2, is KAGVTQTPRYLIKTRGQQVTLSCSPISGHRSVSWYQQTPGQGLQFLFEYFSETQRNKGNFPGRFSGRQFSNSRSEMNVSTLELGDSALYLCASSLLGNTGELFFGEGSRLTVL.

The CDR3 DNA reads TGCGCCAGCAGCATAGGGACAGGGGCCTACGAGCAGTACTTC. As protein: CASSIGTGAYEQYF. The chain uses TRBV5-1 and TRBJ2-7, with 10 bases lining up with TRBD1. The J segment lost 2 bases and the V segment lost 4 bases, leaving 3 bases of the junction unmatched. CDR1 is SGHRS, CDR2 YFSETQ, per germline. The CDR3 runs 14 residues.

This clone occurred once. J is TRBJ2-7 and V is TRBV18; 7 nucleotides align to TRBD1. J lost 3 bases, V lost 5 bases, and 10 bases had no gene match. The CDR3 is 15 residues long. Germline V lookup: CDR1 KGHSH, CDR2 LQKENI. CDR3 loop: CASSENRDSHYEQYF. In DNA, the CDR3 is TGTGCCAGCTCAGAAAACCGGGACAGTCACTACGAGCAGTACTTC. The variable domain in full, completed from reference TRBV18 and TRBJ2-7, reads NAGVMQNPRHLVRRRGQEARLRCSPMKGHSHVYWYRQLPEEGLKFMVYLQKENIIDESGMPKERFSAEFPKEGPSILRIQQVVRGDSAAYFCASSENRDSHYEQYFGPGTRLTVT.

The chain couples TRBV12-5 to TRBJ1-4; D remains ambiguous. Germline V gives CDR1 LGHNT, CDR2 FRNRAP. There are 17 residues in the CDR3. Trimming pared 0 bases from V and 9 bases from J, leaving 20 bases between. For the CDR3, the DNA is TGTGCTAGTGGTTTGGTACCCGAGGGAGCCTTCAATAAAAAACTGTTTTTT. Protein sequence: CASGLVPEGAFNKKLFF.

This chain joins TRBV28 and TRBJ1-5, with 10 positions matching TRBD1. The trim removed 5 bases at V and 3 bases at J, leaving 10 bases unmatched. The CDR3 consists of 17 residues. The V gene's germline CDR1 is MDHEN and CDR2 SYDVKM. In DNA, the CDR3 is TGTGCCAGCAGTCCATATTACGACAGGGGGCCCAATCAGCCCCAGCATTTT. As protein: CASSPYYDRGPNQPQHF.

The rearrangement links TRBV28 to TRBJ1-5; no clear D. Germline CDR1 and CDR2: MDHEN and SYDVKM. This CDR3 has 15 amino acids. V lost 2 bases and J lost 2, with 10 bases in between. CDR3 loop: CASSLVGGGNQPQHF. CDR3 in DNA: TGTGCCAGCAGTTTAGTCGGTGGTGGCAATCAGCCCCAGCATTTT. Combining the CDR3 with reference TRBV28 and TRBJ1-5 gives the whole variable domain DVKVTQSSRYLVKRTGEKVFLECVQDMDHENMFWYRQDPGLGLRLIYFSYDVKMKEKGDIPEGYSVSREKKERFSLILESASTNQTSMYLCASSLVGGGNQPQHFGDGTRLSIL.

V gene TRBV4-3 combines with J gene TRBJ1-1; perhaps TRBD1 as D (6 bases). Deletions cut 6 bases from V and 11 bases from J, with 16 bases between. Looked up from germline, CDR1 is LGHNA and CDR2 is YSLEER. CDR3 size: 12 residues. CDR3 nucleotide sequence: TGCGCCAGCAGTCCAGGGATGGGGGCGGCTTTCTTT. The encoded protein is CASSPGMGAAFF.